These T cell receptor beta chains were read from a single sample in a study of radiotherapy plus CTLA-4 blockade in lung cancer. Profiling relied on immunoSEQ multiplex PCR, and the TCRdb table lists in-frame clones only, not all of them. Of about 110,000 clones in the sample, about 83% were seen once. The sample consisted of peripheral blood, taken from a patient treated with radiotherapy plus ipilimumab. These receptors were taken from a human donor with non-small cell lung cancer that progressed on radiotherapy plus ipilimumab. Some clones in this sample may be carry-over from other donors' samples. Both conserved end residues are part of each CDR3. A D gene is named only where the DNA matches it firmly. Size tells how often a clone was seen (once, few, many) or the class of an expanded clone, and some rows leave it out.

d_gene | j_gene | v_gene | abundance | CDR3nt | CDR3aa
TRBD2 | TRBJ2-7 | TRBV5-4 | few | TGTGCCAGCAGCAGGGAGGGGAGGGACGAGCAGTACTTC | CASSREGRDEQYF
TRBD1 | TRBJ1-5 | TRBV2 | once | TGTGCCAGCAGGCCGGGACAGTCACAGCCCCAGCATTTT | CASRPGQSQPQHF
. | TRBJ1-6 | TRBV5-4 | . | TGTGCCAGCAGCTTGGCAGGGAATTCACCCCTCCACTTT | CASSLAGNSPLHF
. | TRBJ1-6 | TRBV5-1 | . | TGCGCCAGCTCCGTGGGTGCCTCCTATAATTCACCCCTCCACTTT | CASSVGASYNSPLHF
TRBD1 | TRBJ2-3 | TRBV5-1 | . | TGCGCCAGCCACGAGACAGGGGCCCGCACAGATACGCAGTATTTT | CASHETGARTDTQYF
. | TRBJ1-1 | TRBV4-3 | . | TGCGCCAGCAGCCAAGATCCAGCGGCCGTGGGGTTCACTGAAGCTTTCTTT | CASSQDPAAVGFTEAFF
. | TRBJ1-2 | TRBV19 | . | TGTGCCAGTAGTATCGGGTCCAGCACCTTGGGCTACACCTTC | CASSIGSSTLGYTF
. | TRBJ1-2 | TRBV6-1 | . | TGTGCCAGCAGTGAACTTTCAGACCTTGGCTATGGCTACACCTTC | CASSELSDLGYGYTF
. | TRBJ1-2 | TRBV7-9 | . | TGTGCCAGCAGCCATCTCCTGACAGACAACTATGGCTACACCTTC | CASSHLLTDNYGYTF
. | TRBJ1-1 | TRBV6-1 | . | TGTGCCAGCAGTGAAAAGAAAGTCGCAAACACTGAAGCTTTCTTT | CASSEKKVANTEAFF
. | TRBJ1-1 | TRBV7-9 | once | TGTGCCAGCAGAAGGGACGGTCTTAACACTGAAGCTTTCTTT | CASRRDGLNTEAFF
TRBD2 | TRBJ2-5 | TRBV9 | . | TGTGCCAGCAGTTACTGCGGGGGTCTCCAAGAGACCCAGTACTTC | CASSYCGGLQETQYF
. | TRBJ1-2 | TRBV4-1 | once | TGCGCCAGCAGTAATCTACCGGGGGCCTATGGCTACACCTTC | CASSNLPGAYGYTF
. | TRBJ2-7 | TRBV7-3 | . | TGTGCCAGCAGCCCGGGGCCCTCTTCCTACGAGCAGTACTTC | CASSPGPSSYEQYF
. | TRBJ1-2 | TRBV5-6 | . | TGTGCCAGCAGCTCCGGGATAGCTAACTATGGCTACACCTTC | CASSSGIANYGYTF
. | TRBJ1-2 | TRBV7-8 | . | TGTGCCAGCAGCTCGGGTCCTAACTATGGCTACACCTTC | CASSSGPNYGYTF
TRBD1 | TRBJ2-6 | TRBV13 | . | TGTGCCAGCAGCTTACCGGGACAGGGGGCGAGGAACTTCTCTGGGGCCAACGTCCTGACTTTC | CASSLPGQGARNFSGANVLTF
. | TRBJ1-5 | TRBV5-6 | once | TGTGCCAGCAGCTTGTATTCCAGTAATCAGCCCCAGCATTTT | CASSLYSSNQPQHF
. | TRBJ2-7 | TRBV6-6 | few | TGTGCCACCCGGGACACCTCCTACGAGCAGTACTTC | CATRDTSYEQYF
TRBD1 | TRBJ1-1 | TRBV11-2 | . | TGTGCCAGCAGCTCGTCACAGGGGGCGAGTCGGACTGAAGCTTTCTTT | CASSSSQGASRTEAFF
. | TRBJ1-1 | TRBV29-1 | . | TGCAGCGTTGATCGGGACGGCAACACTGAAGCTTTCTTT | CSVDRDGNTEAFF
. | TRBJ1-2 | TRBV7-2 | . | TGTGCCAGCAGCCGCGACAGACAGAACTATGGCTACACCTTC | CASSRDRQNYGYTF
TRBD1 | TRBJ2-7 | TRBV13 | few | TGTGCCAGCAGCCGAATCCGACAGGGGATCTACGAGCAGTACTTC | CASSRIRQGIYEQYF
TRBD1 | TRBJ1-4 | TRBV6-6 | . | TGTGCCAGCTCGAAAGGGACAGCCAATAATAGGAGTCCCATGTTTTTT | CASSKGTANNRSPMFF
. | TRBJ1-4 | TRBV6-6 | . | TGTGCCAGCAGCGATACGGGTATTAATGAAAAACTGTTTTTT | CASSDTGINEKLFF
. | TRBJ2-1 | TRBV9 | . | TGTGCCAGCAGCGTAGTAGGGAACGACTACAATGAGCAGTTCTTC | CASSVVGNDYNEQFF
TRBD1 | TRBJ2-5 | TRBV4-1 | . | TGCGCCAGCAGCCGAGGGGGACAGGGGGTAGGAGAGACCCAGTACTTC | CASSRGGQGVGETQYF
. | TRBJ1-2 | TRBV5-8 | . | TGTGCCAGCAGCACTGGGACCAGCTATGGCTACACCTTC | CASSTGTSYGYTF
. | TRBJ2-2 | TRBV6-6 | . | TGTGCCAGCAGTTACTCGTCGGCAGTCTTCACCGGGGAGCTGTTTTTT | CASSYSSAVFTGELFF
. | TRBJ2-3 | TRBV4-1 | . | TGCGCCAGCAGCCAACTTCGAGCGGGGGACAGAGATACGCAGTATTTT | CASSQLRAGDRDTQYF
TRBD2 | TRBJ2-1 | TRBV5-1 | . | TGCGCCAGCAGCTTGGCTGGAGCGCGGGGGGGTTACAATGAGCAGTTCTTC | CASSLAGARGGYNEQFF
TRBD2 | TRBJ2-1 | TRBV4-2 | . | TGTGCCAGCAGCCAGGGGCCCGGGACTAGCGGAAATGAGCAGTTCTTC | CASSQGPGTSGNEQFF
. | TRBJ2-1 | TRBV6-1 | . | TGTGCCAGCATGGGACATGAGCAGTTCTTC | CASMGHEQFF
. | TRBJ2-2 | TRBV7-2 | . | TGTGCCAGCAGCTCCCCGGGGGGCCCACCCACCGGGGAGCTGTTTTTT | CASSSPGGPPTGELFF
. | TRBJ2-5 | TRBV7-2 | . | TGTGCCAGCAGCTTAGGGGCGGGTATATTTTCGGGAGAGACCCAGTACTTC | CASSLGAGIFSGETQYF
. | TRBJ1-2 | TRBV14 | . | TGTGCCAGCAGCTCTTTTACACTCAGGCGTAACTATGGCTACACCTTC | CASSSFTLRRNYGYTF
. | TRBJ1-1 | TRBV7-2 | . | TGTGCCAGCAGCTTAGCAGGGAGCTGGGCTGAAGCTTTCTTT | CASSLAGSWAEAFF
. | TRBJ2-5 | TRBV5-4 | . | TGTGCCAGCAGACCGGGACTGGGGGTGTCCCAGTACTTC | CASRPGLGVSQYF
TRBD1 | TRBJ2-3 | TRBV15 | . | TGTGCCACCAGCAGAGGGACAGGGGGCGCAGATACGCAGTATTTT | CATSRGTGGADTQYF
. | TRBJ2-7 | TRBV5-4 | . | TGTGCCAGCAGCACCTGGGACTCCTCACCGAGATCCTACGAGCAGTACTTC | CASSTWDSSPRSYEQYF
. | TRBJ2-1 | TRBV11-2 | . | TGTGCCAGCAGCCCCCCCCCGGGAACCATCGCCTACAATGAGCAGTTCTTC | CASSPPPGTIAYNEQFF
. | TRBJ1-1 | TRBV13 | once | TGTGCCAGCCTATATCGGGGATCGAACACTGAAGCTTTCTTT | CASLYRGSNTEAFF
TRBD2 | TRBJ2-5 | TRBV4-3 | . | TGCGCCAGCAGCCAAGATGGAAGCGGGGGGTCGGAGACCCAGTACTTC | CASSQDGSGGSETQYF
. | TRBJ1-1 | TRBV5-1 | few | TGCGCCAGCAGCTTGCAAGGGAACACTGAAGCTTTCTTT | CASSLQGNTEAFF
. | TRBJ1-6 | TRBV6-1 | . | TGTGCCAGCAGTGAATTACAGGATCCGTCCTATAATTCACCCCTCCACTTT | CASSELQDPSYNSPLHF
. | TRBJ1-1 | TRBV18 | . | TGTGCCAGCTCACCGCAAAAAAACACTGAAGCTTTCTTT | CASSPQKNTEAFF
. | TRBJ2-7 | TRBV9 | . | TGTGCCAGCAGCGTAGTGGGTGACGGGGCCTACGAGCAGTACTTC | CASSVVGDGAYEQYF
TRBD1 | TRBJ2-5 | TRBV28 | . | TGTGCCAGCAGTACGGACAGGGGGTGGGAGACCCAGTACTTC | CASSTDRGWETQYF
. | TRBJ2-7 | TRBV5-1 | . | TGCGCCAGCACCATTGGGGTCGGGGAAGAGCAGTACTTC | CASTIGVGEEQYF
. | TRBJ1-2 | TRBV28 | . | TGTGCCAGCAGTTTGTCCGGACAGATCTATGGCTACACCTTC | CASSLSGQIYGYTF
. | TRBJ1-3 | TRBV6-6 | . | TGTGCCAGCAGTTCCCAGGGGCCTGCTGCTGGAAACACCATATATTTT | CASSSQGPAAGNTIYF
TRBD2 | TRBJ2-7 | TRBV28 | . | TGTGCCAGCAGCCGATCGGGGCGGGGGGCTTACGAGCAGTACTTC | CASSRSGRGAYEQYF
. | TRBJ1-2 | TRBV11-2 | . | TGTGCCAGCAGCTTAACCTACTTCTATGGCTACACCTTC | CASSLTYFYGYTF
. | TRBJ1-3 | TRBV5-8 | . | TGTGCCAGCAGCTTGGACAGGGCGTTATTTTCTGGAAACACCATATATTTT | CASSLDRALFSGNTIYF
TRBD2 | TRBJ2-7 | TRBV5-1 | few | TGCGCCCCCCTGGGAGGGTCCACCTACGAGCAGTACTTC | CAPLGGSTYEQYF
. | TRBJ2-5 | TRBV7-8 | . | TGTGCCAGCAGCCTTGGGACATTTGGGGAGACCCAGTACTTC | CASSLGTFGETQYF
TRBD1 | TRBJ1-2 | TRBV7-9 | . | TGTGCCAGCAGCTTAGGGGGACAGGCCCCCGACCATGGCTACACCTTC | CASSLGGQAPDHGYTF
. | TRBJ2-6 | TRBV18 | . | TGTGCCAGCTCACCGGGACTGCCTGGGGCCAACGTCCTGACTTTC | CASSPGLPGANVLTF
TRBD1 | TRBJ1-6 | TRBV5-6 | . | TGTGCCAGCAGCTTCAGGGGGCGCGGGTCACCCCTCCACTTT | CASSFRGRGSPLHF
. | TRBJ1-2 | TRBV4-2 | once | TGTGCCAGCAGCCAAGAACAGGGCGAGAACTATGGCTACACCTTC | CASSQEQGENYGYTF